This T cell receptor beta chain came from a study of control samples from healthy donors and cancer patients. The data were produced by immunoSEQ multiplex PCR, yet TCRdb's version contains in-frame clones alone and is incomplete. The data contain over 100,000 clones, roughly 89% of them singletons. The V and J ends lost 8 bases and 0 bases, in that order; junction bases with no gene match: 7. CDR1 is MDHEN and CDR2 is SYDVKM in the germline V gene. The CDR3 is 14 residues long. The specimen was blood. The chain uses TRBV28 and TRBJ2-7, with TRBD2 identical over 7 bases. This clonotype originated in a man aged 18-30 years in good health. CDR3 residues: CASVSGGLSYEQYF. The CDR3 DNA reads TGTGCCAGCGTTTCGGGGGGACTCTCCTACGAGCAGTACTTC.